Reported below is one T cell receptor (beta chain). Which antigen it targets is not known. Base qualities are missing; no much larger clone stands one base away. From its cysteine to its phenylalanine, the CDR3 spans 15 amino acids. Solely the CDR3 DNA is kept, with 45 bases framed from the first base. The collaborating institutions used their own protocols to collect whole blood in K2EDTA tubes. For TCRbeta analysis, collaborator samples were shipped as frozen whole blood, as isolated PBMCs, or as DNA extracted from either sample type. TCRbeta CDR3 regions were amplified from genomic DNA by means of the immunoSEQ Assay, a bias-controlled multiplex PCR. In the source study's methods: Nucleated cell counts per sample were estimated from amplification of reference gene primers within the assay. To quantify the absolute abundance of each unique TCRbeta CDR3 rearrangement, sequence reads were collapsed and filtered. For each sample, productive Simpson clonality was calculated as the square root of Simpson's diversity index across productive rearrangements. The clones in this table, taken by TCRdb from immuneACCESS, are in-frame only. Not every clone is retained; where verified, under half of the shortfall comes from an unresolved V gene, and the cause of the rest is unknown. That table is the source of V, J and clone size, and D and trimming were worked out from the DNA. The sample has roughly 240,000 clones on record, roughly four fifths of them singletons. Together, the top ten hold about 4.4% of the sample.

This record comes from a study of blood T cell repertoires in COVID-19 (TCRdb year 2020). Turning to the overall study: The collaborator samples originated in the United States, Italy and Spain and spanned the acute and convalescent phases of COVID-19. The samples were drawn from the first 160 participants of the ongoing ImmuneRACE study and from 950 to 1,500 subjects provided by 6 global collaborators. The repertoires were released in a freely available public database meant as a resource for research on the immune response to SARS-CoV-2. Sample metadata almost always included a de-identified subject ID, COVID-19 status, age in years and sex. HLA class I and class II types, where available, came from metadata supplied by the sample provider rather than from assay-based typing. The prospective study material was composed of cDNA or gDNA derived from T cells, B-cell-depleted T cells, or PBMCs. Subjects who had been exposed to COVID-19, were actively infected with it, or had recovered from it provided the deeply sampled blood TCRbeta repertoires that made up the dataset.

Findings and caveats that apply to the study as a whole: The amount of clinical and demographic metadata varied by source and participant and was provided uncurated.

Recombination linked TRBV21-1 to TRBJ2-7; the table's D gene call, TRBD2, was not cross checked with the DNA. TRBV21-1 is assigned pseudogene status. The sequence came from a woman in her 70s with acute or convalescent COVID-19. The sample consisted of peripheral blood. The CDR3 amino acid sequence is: CASSKVGVDGYEQYF. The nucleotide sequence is TGTGCCAGCAGCAAAGTCGGGGTGGACGGCTACGAGCAGTACTTC.